The source of this TCR beta chain is a study of beta chain features in type 1 diabetes. V gave up 4 bases and J gave up 5 bases, with 8 bases separating them. The length of the CDR3 is 12 residues. Germline V lookup: CDR1 LNHDA, CDR2 SQIVND (reference sequence). Details on this clone: The antigen remains undetermined.

All of the isolated RNA was reverse transcribed, so expressed TCRB transcripts were sequenced. Sequencing was performed with immunoSEQ multiplex PCR; in TCRdb, only in-frame clones are kept and a portion is missing. The sample has around 280,000 clones; over 12% are singletons. Study observations and caveats: Type 1 diabetes patients showed a moderate but significant shortening of TCRB CDR3s in all four CD4+ subsets.

Sequences were obtained from naive CD4+ T cells from blood. This chain uses TRBV19 with TRBJ1-1, with TRBD1 as a possible D gene (6 bases). The source is a man aged 18 to 30 with type 1 diabetes. This chain's CDR3 is CASSTGVTEAFF. DNA for the CDR3: TGTGCCAGTAGTACAGGGGTTACTGAAGCTTTCTTT.